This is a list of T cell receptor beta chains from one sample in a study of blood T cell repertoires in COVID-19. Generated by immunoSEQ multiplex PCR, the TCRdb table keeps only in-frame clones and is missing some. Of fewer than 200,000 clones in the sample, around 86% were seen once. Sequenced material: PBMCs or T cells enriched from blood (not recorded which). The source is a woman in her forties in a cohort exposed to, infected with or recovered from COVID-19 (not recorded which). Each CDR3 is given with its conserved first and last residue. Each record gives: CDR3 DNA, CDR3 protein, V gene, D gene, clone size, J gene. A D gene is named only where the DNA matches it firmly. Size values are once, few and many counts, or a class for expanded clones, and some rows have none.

DNA: TGCGCCAGCAGCTTGGACAGGGCCTATGGCTACACCTTC; CDR3: CASSLDRAYGYTF; V: TRBV5-1; D: .; size: .; J: TRBJ1-2
DNA: TGTGCCAGCACCAGATGGACAGGGCCTTTGAACACTGAAGCTTTCTTT; CDR3: CASTRWTGPLNTEAFF; V: TRBV2; D: TRBD1; size: .; J: TRBJ1-1
DNA: TGTGCCAGCAGTGAAGGGGGCATGGGCTATGGCTACACCTTC; CDR3: CASSEGGMGYGYTF; V: TRBV6-1; D: .; size: .; J: TRBJ1-2
DNA: TGCGCCAGCAGCTTGGCGGGACAGGAGAACACTGAAGCTTTCTTT; CDR3: CASSLAGQENTEAFF; V: TRBV5-1; D: TRBD1; size: once; J: TRBJ1-1
DNA: TGTGCCAGCAGTTCATCGGGACAGGGGGCGCGAGAGACCCAGTACTTC; CDR3: CASSSSGQGARETQYF; V: TRBV27; D: TRBD1; size: .; J: TRBJ2-5
DNA: TGCAGCGTTGTGGGGGGACAGGGGATGGGTCACACGATCTACGAGCAGTACTTC; CDR3: CSVVGGQGMGHTIYEQYF; V: TRBV29-1; D: TRBD1; size: .; J: TRBJ2-7
DNA: TGCGCCAGCAGCCAGACAGGGAATCAGCCCCAGCATTTT; CDR3: CASSQTGNQPQHF; V: TRBV4-1; D: TRBD1; size: .; J: TRBJ1-5
DNA: TGTGCCAGCAGTCTCCGGGACAGGCTCTCCTACGAGCAGTACTTC; CDR3: CASSLRDRLSYEQYF; V: TRBV27; D: TRBD1; size: .; J: TRBJ2-7
DNA: TGTGCCAGCACAGGGGCCAATGAAAAACTGTTTTTT; CDR3: CASTGANEKLFF; V: TRBV2; D: .; size: .; J: TRBJ1-4
DNA: TGTGCCAGCAGCCAAGGACAGGGCAGGGGGAATCAGCCCCAGCATTTT; CDR3: CASSQGQGRGNQPQHF; V: TRBV4-2; D: TRBD1; size: .; J: TRBJ1-5
DNA: TGTGCCAGCAGCTTAGGACAGGATACCTACGAGCAGTACTTC; CDR3: CASSLGQDTYEQYF; V: TRBV13; D: .; size: .; J: TRBJ2-7
DNA: TGTGCCAGCAGTAAACCTATGAACACTGAAGCTTTCTTT; CDR3: CASSKPMNTEAFF; V: TRBV28; D: .; size: .; J: TRBJ1-1
DNA: TGCGCCAGCAGCTTGGGGGAGGGGGGAACCTACGAGCAGTACTTC; CDR3: CASSLGEGGTYEQYF; V: TRBV5-1; D: .; size: .; J: TRBJ2-7
DNA: TGTGCCAGTAGTATGGGGGGGGCAGCGGGACTCTACGAGCAGTACTTC; CDR3: CASSMGGAAGLYEQYF; V: TRBV19; D: .; size: .; J: TRBJ2-7
DNA: TGTGCCAGCAGTTACTTACCGCGAGGGACAGGCGTTAACACCGGGGAGCTGTTTTTT; CDR3: CASSYLPRGTGVNTGELFF; V: TRBV6-2/TRBV6-3; D: TRBD1; size: .; J: TRBJ2-2
DNA: TGTGCCAGCAGCTTCGACTTGGTATCCGGGGAGCTGTTTTTT; CDR3: CASSFDLVSGELFF; V: TRBV7-2; D: .; size: few; J: TRBJ2-2
DNA: TGTGCCAGCAGCTGGGACAGGGTGAACACTGAAGCTTTCTTT; CDR3: CASSWDRVNTEAFF; V: TRBV7-8; D: TRBD1; size: .; J: TRBJ1-1
DNA: TGTGCCAGCACCCCCGGGACAGGGAAATTCTCCGTAGCTGGCTACACCTTC; CDR3: CASTPGTGKFSVAGYTF; V: TRBV27; D: TRBD1; size: .; J: TRBJ1-2
DNA: TGTGCCCGGACGGAGAGTTCTAACTATGGCTACACCTTC; CDR3: CARTESSNYGYTF; V: TRBV30; D: .; size: .; J: TRBJ1-2
DNA: TGTGCCAGCAGCTTGCGAGAGACTAACAGGGATGTCGAGCAGTTCTTC; CDR3: CASSLRETNRDVEQFF; V: TRBV7-9; D: .; size: .; J: TRBJ2-1
DNA: TGTGCCAGCAGCCCCTATCCCCAGCCCGGGACAGGGTACCACGAGCAGTACTTC; CDR3: CASSPYPQPGTGYHEQYF; V: TRBV11-2; D: TRBD1; size: .; J: TRBJ2-7
DNA: TGTGCCAGCAGTTCAGACAGGGAGGAGCCCCAGCATTTT; CDR3: CASSSDREEPQHF; V: TRBV28; D: TRBD1; size: .; J: TRBJ1-5
DNA: TGTGCCAGCAGCTCTCGGACTAGCGGGATCACCGGGGAGCTGTTTTTT; CDR3: CASSSRTSGITGELFF; V: TRBV11-3; D: TRBD2; size: .; J: TRBJ2-2
DNA: TGTGCCAGTAGTATTGGGGCACAGCCCCAGCATTTT; CDR3: CASSIGAQPQHF; V: TRBV19; D: .; size: .; J: TRBJ1-5
DNA: TGTGCCAGCAGCTCGCTGACTAGCGGGATGAATGAGCAGTTCTTC; CDR3: CASSSLTSGMNEQFF; V: TRBV5-5; D: TRBD2; size: .; J: TRBJ2-1
DNA: TGCGCCAGCAGCTTGGGTCGGAACCTACGGGACACTGAAGCTTTCTTT; CDR3: CASSLGRNLRDTEAFF; V: TRBV5-1; D: .; size: once; J: TRBJ1-1
DNA: TGCAGCGTTGAAGGCGTTTTGAACACTGAAGCTTTCTTT; CDR3: CSVEGVLNTEAFF; V: TRBV29-1; D: .; size: .; J: TRBJ1-1
DNA: TGTGCCAGCAGTGGGGGACTTACTCCCCAAGAGACCCAGTACTTC; CDR3: CASSGGLTPQETQYF; V: TRBV2; D: .; size: few; J: TRBJ2-5
DNA: TGTGCCATCAGTGAGAGCCAGGCTTATCAGCCCCAGCATTTT; CDR3: CAISESQAYQPQHF; V: TRBV10-3; D: .; size: .; J: TRBJ1-5
DNA: TGTGCCAGCAGCCCAAGAAGCAACACTGAAGCTTTCTTT; CDR3: CASSPRSNTEAFF; V: TRBV9; D: .; size: .; J: TRBJ1-1
DNA: TGCAGCGTTGTCCTCGCGGGAGAGGCGAATGAGCAGTTCTTC; CDR3: CSVVLAGEANEQFF; V: TRBV29-1; D: TRBD2; size: .; J: TRBJ2-1
DNA: TGCACCAGCAGCCAGGCGGAATTAGGGGGCCAGGCCGGGGAGCTGTTTTTT; CDR3: CTSSQAELGGQAGELFF; V: TRBV1; D: .; size: many; J: TRBJ2-2
DNA: TGTGCCAGCAGTCAGGGACAGAGCTACGAGCAGTACTTC; CDR3: CASSQGQSYEQYF; V: TRBV5-6; D: TRBD1; size: .; J: TRBJ2-7
DNA: TGTGCCAGCACCCGACTTCATCTAGCGGGGGTATTTAGCACAGATACGCAGTATTTT; CDR3: CASTRLHLAGVFSTDTQYF; V: TRBV27; D: TRBD2; size: .; J: TRBJ2-3
DNA: TGTGCCAGTTCTTTTCGAGCTGGAAACACCATATATTTT; CDR3: CASSFRAGNTIYF; V: TRBV27; D: .; size: once; J: TRBJ1-3
DNA: TGTGCCAGCAGTTTTTACAGGATAAATAATTCACCCCTCCACTTT; CDR3: CASSFYRINNSPLHF; V: TRBV28; D: .; size: .; J: TRBJ1-6
DNA: TGTGCCACCAGCAGAGATCCGTTGAGACAGGGGAACACCGGGGAGCTGTTTTTT; CDR3: CATSRDPLRQGNTGELFF; V: TRBV15; D: TRBD1; size: .; J: TRBJ2-2
DNA: TGTGCCAGCAGCTTGTTCCCCCCAAAGTCGACAAGAGATACGCAGTATTTT; CDR3: CASSLFPPKSTRDTQYF; V: TRBV5-6; D: .; size: .; J: TRBJ2-3
DNA: TGTGCCTGGATGAGTCAAGCGGATCGCAACGAGCAGTACTTC; CDR3: CAWMSQADRNEQYF; V: TRBV30; D: .; size: .; J: TRBJ2-7
DNA: TGTGCCAGCAGCGTAGAATGGCAAGCGGGCAATGAGCAGTTCTTC; CDR3: CASSVEWQAGNEQFF; V: TRBV9; D: .; size: many; J: TRBJ2-1
DNA: TGTGCCAGCAGCTCGACAGAGAACACCGGGGAGCTGTTTTTT; CDR3: CASSSTENTGELFF; V: TRBV7-8; D: .; size: .; J: TRBJ2-2
DNA: TGCGCCAGCAGCCAAACTAGCGGGGGCTTCACAGATACGCAGTATTTT; CDR3: CASSQTSGGFTDTQYF; V: TRBV5-1; D: TRBD2; size: .; J: TRBJ2-3